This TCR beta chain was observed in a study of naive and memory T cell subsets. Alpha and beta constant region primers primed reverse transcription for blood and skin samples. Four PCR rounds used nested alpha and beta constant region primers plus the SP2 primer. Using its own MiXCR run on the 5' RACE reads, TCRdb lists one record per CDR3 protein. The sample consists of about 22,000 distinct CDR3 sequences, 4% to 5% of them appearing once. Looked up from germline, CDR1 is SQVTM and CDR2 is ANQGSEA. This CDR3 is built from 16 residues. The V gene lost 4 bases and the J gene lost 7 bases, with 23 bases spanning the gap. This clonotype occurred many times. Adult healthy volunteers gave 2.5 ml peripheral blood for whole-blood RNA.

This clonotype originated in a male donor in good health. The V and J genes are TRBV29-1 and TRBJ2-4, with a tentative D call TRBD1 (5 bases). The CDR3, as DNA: TGCAGCGTTGGTCTGGCTGGGGCCCCCCGCGTCAACATTCAGTACTTC. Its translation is CSVGLAGAPRVNIQYF.